This T cell receptor beta chain was sequenced in a study of T cell responses to AZD1222 COVID-19 vaccine. The study, taken as a whole, reports: White British ancestry dominated among donors, who included more females, and clonal diversity was possibly underestimated.

A word on this clone: Antigen specificity is unknown.

There are 14 residues in the CDR3. Germline CDR1 is ENHRY and CDR2 is SYGVKD. Between the trimmed V and J ends, which lost 2 bases and 2 bases, there was a span of 7 bases. Sequenced by immunoSEQ multiplex PCR; TCRdb stores in-frame clones only, minus some. The sample contains 90,000 to 150,000 clones, about 89% of which appear only once. Sequenced material: peripheral blood, taken on day 0 of AZD1222 vaccination. This receptor was identified in an adult in good health. The V gene is TRBV10-3, the J gene TRBJ2-1; D is undetermined. The CDR3 DNA sequence: TGTGCCATCAGTGAGGGACGGACCTACAATGAGCAGTTCTTC. It yields the protein CAISEGRTYNEQFF.